The 30 T cell receptor beta chains in this list originate from one sample, sequenced in a study of T cell repertoires in cytomegalovirus infection. Antigen specificity for these receptors is unknown. TCRdb fed the reads into MiXCR, producing one record per CDR3 protein. The sample has over 250,000 distinct CDR3 sequences, roughly a fifth seen once. This specimen consisted of cultured PBMCs, obtained from culture after CMV antigen stimulation. Every receptor here comes from a human donor in good health (CMV status not recorded). Some clones in this sample may be carry-over from other donors' samples.

Notes on this clonotype: The junction does not match germline at one end; this may be a read error. This rearrangement joins TRBV7-7 to TRBJ2-3; 8 bases map to TRBD2. Germline assignment: CDR1 SSHAT and CDR2 FNYEAQ (reference sequence). This CDR3 comprises 14 residues. CDR3 amino acids: CASSPGGPGDTQYF. DNA for the CDR3: TGTGCTAGCAGTCCGGGAGGGCCTGGAGATACGCAGTATTTT.

The genes are TRBV7-9 and TRBJ1-1; no reliable D call. The germline V gene encodes CDR1 SEHNR and CDR2 FQNEAQ (reference sequence). This CDR3 has 11 amino acids. The V end lost 5 bases, the J end lost 7 bases, and 8 bases lay between the germline ends. The CDR3 protein is CASSPLDEAFF. The CDR3 DNA sequence: TGTGCCAGCAGCCCACTGGATGAAGCTTTCTTT. Drawing the rest from reference TRBV7-9 and TRBJ1-1, the complete variable domain is DTGVSQNPRHKITKRGQNVTFRCDPISEHNRLYWYRQTLGQGPEFLTYFQNEAQLEKSRLLSDRFSAERPKGSFSTLEIQRTEQGDSAMYLCASSPLDEAFFGQGTRLTVV.

The CDR3 DNA follows: TGTGCCAGCAGGACAGGGTTGAGCGGGGAGCTGTTTTTT. Protein: CASRTGLSGELFF. V is TRBV6-2 or TRBV6-3 and J is TRBJ2-2; 7 nucleotides align to TRBD1. The CDR3 spans 13 residues. V was clipped by 6 bases and J by 7 bases; unmatched bases: 5. The germline V gene encodes CDR1 MNHEY and CDR2 SVGEGT.

V and J are TRBV6-1 and TRBJ2-7; a possible D gene is TRBD2 (5 bases). The length of the CDR3 is 15 residues. V lost 6 bases, J lost 7 bases, and 22 bases lay in between. From germline, CDR1 is MNHNS and CDR2 SASEGT. The CDR3 bases are TGTGCCAGCAGGCCGGAGGATCTTAGGCGAGGAGAGCAGTACTTC. This codes for CASRPEDLRRGEQYF.

This clonotype was observed many times. V gene TRBV6-1 combines with J gene TRBJ2-7; possibly TRBD1 for D (6 bases). The CDR3 has 15 amino acids. Germline V lookup: CDR1 MNHNS, CDR2 SASEGT. Trimming removed 6 bases from V and 5 bases from J, with 20 bases in between. The CDR3 DNA sequence: TGTGCCAGCAGAGAACCGGGACACCGGACCCACGAGCAGTACTTC. Translated, it gives CASREPGHRTHEQYF.

The table lists this clonotype with a few counts. The gene calls are TRBV7-9 and TRBJ2-3, with 7 bases fitting TRBD2. CDR3 length: 13 amino acids. Germline CDR1 is SEHNR and CDR2 is FQNEAQ (reference sequence). Unmatched junction bases numbered 4, after V lost 4 bases and J lost 6 bases. CDR3 nucleotide sequence: TGTGCCAGCAGCTGGGACTATGGGGATACGCAGTATTTT. It encodes CASSWDYGDTQYF. Complete variable domain (other parts from reference TRBV7-9 and TRBJ2-3): DTGVSQNPRHKITKRGQNVTFRCDPISEHNRLYWYRQTLGQGPEFLTYFQNEAQLEKSRLLSDRFSAERPKGSFSTLEIQRTEQGDSAMYLCASSWDYGDTQYFGPGTRLTVL.

This clonotype was seen more than once but under ten times. J is TRBJ2-1 and V is TRBV12-3 or TRBV12-4; TRBD2 might be the D (5 bases). This CDR3 has 16 residues. V was pared by 7 bases and J by 0 bases, with 16 bases between. In DNA, the CDR3 is TGTGCCAGCAAAACCGAGCGGTCGAGCTCCTACAATGAGCAGTTCTTC. Amino acids: CASKTERSSSYNEQFF.

Many counts were recorded for this clonotype. V gene TRBV7-9 combines with J gene TRBJ2-7; the D call may be TRBD1 or TRBD2 (5 bases each). Trimming took off 5 bases at V and 4 bases at J, with 21 bases between the two ends. Germline CDR1 reads SEHNR; CDR2 reads FQNEAQ (reference sequence). The CDR3 has 16 amino acids. The CDR3 is CASSRGRRIDNYEQYV. The DNA of the CDR3 is TGTGCCAGCAGCCGGGGCAGGAGGATAGACAATTACGAGCAGTACGTC.

The CDR3 loop reads CASSLEKLASYNEQFF. DNA for the CDR3: TGTGCCAGCAGCTTGGAAAAACTAGCGTCCTACAATGAGCAGTTCTTC. V usage is TRBV5-4 and J usage is TRBJ2-1, with 7 nucleotides matching TRBD2. Germline trimming cut 0 bases from V and 1 base from J; bases unmatched to any gene: 4. The CDR3 covers 16 residues. Germline-derived CDR1 and CDR2 are SGHNT and YYREEE (reference sequence).

Here the CDR3 reads CASSSMEVDLPYEQYF. In DNA form, the CDR3 reads TGCGCCAGCAGCTCCATGGAGGTAGATCTGCCCTACGAGCAGTACTTC. The V and J genes are TRBV4-1 and TRBJ2-7, with D maybe TRBD2 (5 bases). Germline values: CDR1 MGHRA, CDR2 YSYEKL. V shed 5 bases and J shed 2 bases, with 19 bases lying between them. There are 16 residues in the CDR3.

The genes are TRBV11-1 and TRBJ1-6; D is unresolved. V lost 3 bases and J lost 0, with 6 bases in between. The CDR3 covers 15 residues. Germline CDR1 SGHAT, CDR2 FQDESV (reference sequence). The CDR3 bases are TGTGCCAGCAGCTTGGAGGCCTCCTATAATTCACCCCTCCACTTT. Translating it yields CASSLEASYNSPLHF.

In this sample, this clonotype turned up many times. The chain is built from TRBV7-2 and TRBJ2-1; D gene ambiguous. The CDR3 runs 13 residues. Trimming pared 4 bases from V and 3 bases from J, leaving 7 bases between. In germline, CDR1 is SGHTA, CDR2 FQGNSA. The chain's CDR3 is CASSSTYYNEQFF. In DNA form, the CDR3 reads TGTGCCAGCAGCTCTACATACTACAATGAGCAGTTCTTC. Combining the CDR3 with reference TRBV7-2 and TRBJ2-1 gives the whole variable domain GAGVSQSPSNKVTEKGKDVELRCDPISGHTALYWYRQSLGQGLEFLIYFQGNSAPDKSGLPSDRFSAERTGGSVSTLTIQRTQQEDSAVYLCASSSTYYNEQFFGPGTRLTVL.

This clonotype was detected only a few times. This chain joins TRBV6-2 or TRBV6-3 and TRBJ1-1; 7 bases line up with TRBD1. From germline, CDR1 is MNHEY and CDR2 SVGEGT. The length of the CDR3 is 15 residues. Trimming at V came to 4 bases and at J to 0 bases, leaving 5 bases not matched to a gene. In DNA, the CDR3 is TGTGCCAGCAGTTCGGGACAGCGGTTGAACACTGAAGCTTTCTTT. Protein: CASSSGQRLNTEAFF.

The V gene is TRBV6-6, the J gene TRBJ2-2; tentatively, D is TRBD1 (5 bases). Germline loops: CDR1 MNHNY, CDR2 SVGAGI (reference sequence). The CDR3 has 14 amino acids. Trimming took off 1 base at V and 11 bases at J, with 14 bases between the two ends. In nucleotides, the CDR3 is TGTGCCAGCAGTTACTGGCAGGGCGGTCATGAGCTGTTTTTT. Residues: CASSYWQGGHELFF.

V is TRBV7-8 and J is TRBJ1-5; D ambiguous. The germline V and J ends were trimmed by 1 base and 1 base, with 11 bases remaining between them. Germline loops: CDR1 SGHVS, CDR2 FQNEAQ. The CDR3 runs to 16 residues. In nucleotides, the CDR3 is TGTGCCAGCAGCTTAGTCGACGGGGTCAGCAATCAGCCCCAGCATTTT. Its protein product is CASSLVDGVSNQPQHF.

This clonotype has more than one count but fewer than ten. The J gene is TRBJ2-7, the V gene TRBV6-1; D is uncertain. With 7 bases removed from V and 2 bases from J, the gap between germline ends came to 21 bases. Germline V gene lookup returns CDR1 MNHNS and CDR2 SASEGT. The CDR3 runs 16 residues. The DNA of the CDR3 is TGTGCCAGCACCCCAAGGGTAGGACCAAATCCCTACGAGCAGTACTTC. Amino acid sequence: CASTPRVGPNPYEQYF.

The rearrangement uses TRBV28 and TRBJ1-5, with TRBD1 matching 8 bases. Germline V CDR1 and CDR2: MDHEN, SYDVKM. The CDR3 sequence is 18 residues long. Losses at the gene ends were 1 base for V and 4 bases for J; bases not matched to a gene: 12. CDR3 sequence reads: CASSLLWSGRGRNQPQHF. CDR3 sequence (DNA): TGTGCCAGCAGTTTATTATGGTCGGGCAGGGGGCGGAATCAGCCCCAGCATTTT.

This clonotype was observed once. The CDR3 here is CASSQDRGVYNSPLHF. DNA of the CDR3: TGCGCCAGCAGCCAAGATAGAGGGGTCTATAATTCACCCCTCCACTTT. This chain uses TRBV4-1 with TRBJ1-6; D possibly corresponds to TRBD1 (5 bases). V was shortened by 0 bases and J by 3 bases, with 9 bases between the two germline ends. In germline, CDR1 is MGHRA, CDR2 YSYEKL. The CDR3 runs to 16 residues.

The chain uses TRBV19 and TRBJ1-1; D gene uncertain. CDR1 is LNHDA, CDR2 SQIVND, per germline (reference sequence). V was pared by 6 bases and J by 0 bases, with 11 bases between. The CDR3 spans 14 residues. The CDR3 coding sequence is TGTGCCAGTAGCCTCACACGGCTGAACACTGAAGCTTTCTTT. Translating gives CASSLTRLNTEAFF. The variable domain in full, with the rest retrieved from reference TRBV19 and TRBJ1-1, is DGGITQSPKYLFRKEGQNVTLSCEQNLNHDAMYWYRQDPGQGLRLIYYSQIVNDFQKGDIAEGYSVSREKKESFPLTVTSAQKNPTAFYLCASSLTRLNTEAFFGQGTRLTVV.

The chain uses TRBV7-6 and TRBJ2-1; 8 bases align to TRBD2. Germline CDR1 is SGHVS and CDR2 is FNYEAQ. The CDR3 loop spans 16 amino acids. With V trimmed by 3 bases and J by 1 base, 5 bases remained unmatched. Here the CDR3 reads CASSFSGTSSYNEQFF. The CDR3, as DNA: TGTGCCAGCAGCTTCTCCGGGACTAGTTCCTACAATGAGCAGTTCTTC.

This clonotype was observed a few times. The CDR3 nucleotides read TGTGCCAGCAGCCCGGAGGGAGGGGCTGAAGCTTTCTTT. Translation gives CASSPEGGAEAFF. The chain recombines TRBV7-3 with TRBJ1-1; TRBD1 is a possible D gene (5 bases). Between the trimmed V and J ends, which lost 5 bases and 6 bases, there was a span of 13 bases. CDR3 length equals 13 residues. Germline-derived CDR1 and CDR2 are SGHTA and FQGTGA.

The gene calls are TRBV5-8 and TRBJ2-1; 13 nucleotides agree with TRBD2. Per germline, CDR1 SGHTS and CDR2 YDEGEE. Losses at the gene ends were 4 bases for V and 7 bases for J; bases not matched to a gene: 8. This CDR3 has 16 amino acids. CDR3 coding DNA: TGTGCCAGCAGCCCGGGACTAGCGGGATTCTCTAATGAGCAGTTCTTC. This gives the protein CASSPGLAGFSNEQFF. The variable domain in full, completed from reference TRBV5-8 and TRBJ2-1, reads EAGVTQSPTHLIKTRGQQATLRCSPISGHTSVYWYQQALGLGLQFLLWYDEGEERNRGNFPPRFSGRQFPNYSSELNVNALELEDSALYLCASSPGLAGFSNEQFFGPGTRLTVL.

V and J are TRBV11-2 and TRBJ2-5; D remains ambiguous. From germline, CDR1 is SGHAT and CDR2 FQNNGV. This CDR3 comprises 16 residues. V gave up 2 bases and J gave up 1 base, with 14 bases separating them. This chain's CDR3 is CASSLYADGRQETQYF. DNA of the CDR3: TGTGCCAGCAGCTTATACGCGGACGGACGCCAAGAGACCCAGTACTTC.

The CDR3 DNA reads as TGTGCCAGCAGTTCCGGACTAGCGGGAGGGCCAGGAGGTGAGCAGTTCTTC. This gives the protein CASSSGLAGGPGGEQFF. This sequence joins TRBV12-3 or TRBV12-4 and TRBJ2-1, with 15 bases matching TRBD2. This CDR3 region has 17 residues. J gave up 9 bases and V 4 bases, and 10 bases lay outside the gene matches.

The sample holds a few counts of this clonotype. V usage is TRBV6-5 and J usage is TRBJ2-6; D may be TRBD1 (7 bases). Per germline, CDR1 MNHEY and CDR2 SVGAGI. Trimming cost V 7 bases and J 4 bases, with 11 bases left between them. The CDR3 contains 14 residues. This chain's CDR3 is CASTEGAGANVLTF. The DNA for the CDR3 is TGTGCCAGCACGGAGGGGGCCGGGGCCAACGTCCTGACTTTC.

This clonotype has ten or more counts. V and J are TRBV7-9 and TRBJ1-4; D remains unclear. CDR3 length equals 13 residues. Germline V gene data show CDR1 as SEHNR and CDR2 as FQNEAQ (reference sequence). The V gene lost 1 base and the J gene lost 6 bases, with 6 bases spanning the gap. CDR3 in amino acids: CASSLVADEKLFF. The CDR3 nucleotides are TGTGCCAGCAGCTTAGTGGCGGATGAAAAACTGTTTTTT.

The rearrangement links TRBV2 to TRBJ2-7; D remains ambiguous. V was clipped by 1 base and J by 3 bases, with 19 bases between them. Germline V gives CDR1 SNHLY, CDR2 FYNNEI. There are 17 residues in the CDR3. For the CDR3, the DNA is TGTGCCAGCAGTGAAGTACTAAGCCTAAAGCGTCGCTACGAGCAGTACTTC. Protein product: CASSEVLSLKRRYEQYF.

V and J are TRBV6-4 and TRBJ1-6; tentatively, D is TRBD1 (5 bases). Germline V gene lookup returns CDR1 MRHNA and CDR2 SNTAGT. With 10 bases removed from V and 7 bases from J, the gap between germline ends came to 14 bases. This CDR3 region has 13 residues. The CDR3 sequence: CATLTGGNSPLHF. DNA for the CDR3: TGTGCCACCCTGACTGGGGGGAATTCACCCCTCCACTTT.

This chain joins TRBV12-3 or TRBV12-4 and TRBJ2-2; no definite D call. The CDR3 contains 13 residues. Between the trimmed V and J ends, which lost 3 bases and 7 bases, there was a span of 9 bases. CDR3 DNA: TGTGCCAGCAGTTTTAGTAGTTTCGGGGAGCTGTTTTTT. Amino acids: CASSFSSFGELFF.

In its sample, this clonotype was seen many times. The gene calls are TRBV7-2 and TRBJ1-2; 11 bases are a match to TRBD1. The CDR3 has 14 residues. V dropped 5 bases and J dropped 7; count of bases not matched to a gene: 6. Germline V gives CDR1 SGHTA, CDR2 FQGNSA. For the CDR3, the DNA is TGTGCCAGCAGCGCCGGACAGGGGGCAGGTGGCTACACCTTC. Amino acid sequence: CASSAGQGAGGYTF. The full variable domain, its missing parts supplied by reference TRBV7-2 and TRBJ1-2, is GAGVSQSPSNKVTEKGKDVELRCDPISGHTALYWYRQSLGQGLEFLIYFQGNSAPDKSGLPSDRFSAERTGGSVSTLTIQRTQQEDSAVYLCASSAGQGAGGYTFGSGTRLTVV.